Detailed here is one T cell receptor beta chain. The data were taken from a study of T cell responses to AZD1222 COVID-19 vaccine. Only in-frame clones appear in the TCRdb table, and some are missing; sequencing was by immunoSEQ multiplex PCR. The sample has around 130,000 clones; 89% are singletons. This TCR was recovered from an adult in good health. The sequences come from peripheral blood, collected on day 0 of AZD1222 vaccination.

The CDR3 sequence is CASGTSGRPRLFF. CDR3 bases: TGCGCCAGCGGGACTAGCGGGAGACCCCGGTTGTTCTTC. The chain employs TRBV5-1 and TRBJ2-1; 14 bases fit TRBD2. Unmatched junction bases numbered 9, after V lost 7 bases and J lost 15 bases. Germline V CDR1 and CDR2: SGHRS, YFSETQ. This CDR3 has 13 residues.